This T cell receptor (beta chain) was captured in a study of metastatic and nonmetastatic thyroid tumors. Study in general: Peripheral blood and tumor or nodule samples from malignant and benign thyroid patients were compared.

All patients were untreated before thyroid surgery. In the original workflow: A classifier of distant metastasis in papillary thyroid cancer was built from CDR3 differences (across clinicopathological groups). TCRdb re-called clones from the PCR reads using MiXCR. The V and J calls were not made by the authors but by TCRdb's processing. Of more than 13,000 clones in the sample, under 25% were seen once. On this clone itself: The antigen is undetermined. This clone may be a read error of a much larger clone one base away.

The CDR3 runs to 16 residues. V shed 5 bases and J 3 bases; nucleotides not matched to a gene: 8. CDR1 is SGHTS and CDR2 is YDEGEE in the germline V gene. Study-wide results and limits: Reported TCR beta diversity, measured in blood and tumor, was significantly higher for malignant thyroid tumors than for benign nodules.

The sequencing sample was made of blood. The chain carries TRBV5-8 and TRBJ1-1, with 12 bases matching TRBD1. The sequence was collected from a female donor with papillary thyroid cancer or a benign thyroid nodule (not recorded which). Some clones in this sample may be carry-over from other donors' samples. In DNA form, the CDR3 reads TGTGCCAGCAGTCCCGGGACAGGGGGCTTGGACACTGAAGCTTTCTTT. Translating it yields CASSPGTGGLDTEAFF.